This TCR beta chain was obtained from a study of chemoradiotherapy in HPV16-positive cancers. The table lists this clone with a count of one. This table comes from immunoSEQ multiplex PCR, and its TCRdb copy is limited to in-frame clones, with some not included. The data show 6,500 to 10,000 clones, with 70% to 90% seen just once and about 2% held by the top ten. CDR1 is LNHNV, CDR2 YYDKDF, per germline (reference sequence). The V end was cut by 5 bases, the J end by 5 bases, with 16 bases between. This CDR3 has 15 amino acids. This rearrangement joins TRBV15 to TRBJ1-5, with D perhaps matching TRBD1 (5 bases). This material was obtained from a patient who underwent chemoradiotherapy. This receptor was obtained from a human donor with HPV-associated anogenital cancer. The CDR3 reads CATSPGGDQYQPQHF. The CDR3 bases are TGTGCCACCAGCCCCGGAGGGGATCAATATCAGCCCCAGCATTTT. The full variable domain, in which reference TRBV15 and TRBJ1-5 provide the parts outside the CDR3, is DAMVIQNPRYQVTQFGKPVTLSCSQTLNHNVMYWYQQKSSQAPKLLFHYYDKDFNNEADTPDNFQSRRPNTSFCFLDIRSPGLGDTAMYLCATSPGGDQYQPQHFGDGTRLSIL.